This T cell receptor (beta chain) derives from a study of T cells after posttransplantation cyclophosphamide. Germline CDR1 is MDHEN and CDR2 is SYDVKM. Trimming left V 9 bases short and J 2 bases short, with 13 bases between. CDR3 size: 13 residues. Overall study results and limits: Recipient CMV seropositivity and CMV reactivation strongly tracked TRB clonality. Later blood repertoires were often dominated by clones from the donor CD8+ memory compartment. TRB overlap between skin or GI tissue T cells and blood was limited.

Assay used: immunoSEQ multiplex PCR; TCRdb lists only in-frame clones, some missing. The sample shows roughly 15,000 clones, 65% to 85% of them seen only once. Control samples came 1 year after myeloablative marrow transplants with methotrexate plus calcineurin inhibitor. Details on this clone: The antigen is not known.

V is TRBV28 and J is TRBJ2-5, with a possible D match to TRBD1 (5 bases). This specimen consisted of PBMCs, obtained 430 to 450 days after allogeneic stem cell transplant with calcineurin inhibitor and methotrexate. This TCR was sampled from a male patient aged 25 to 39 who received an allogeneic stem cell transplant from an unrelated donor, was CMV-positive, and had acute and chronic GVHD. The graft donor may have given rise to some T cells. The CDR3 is CASNRQLQETQYF. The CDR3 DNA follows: TGTGCCAGTAATCGACAGTTACAAGAGACCCAGTACTTC.